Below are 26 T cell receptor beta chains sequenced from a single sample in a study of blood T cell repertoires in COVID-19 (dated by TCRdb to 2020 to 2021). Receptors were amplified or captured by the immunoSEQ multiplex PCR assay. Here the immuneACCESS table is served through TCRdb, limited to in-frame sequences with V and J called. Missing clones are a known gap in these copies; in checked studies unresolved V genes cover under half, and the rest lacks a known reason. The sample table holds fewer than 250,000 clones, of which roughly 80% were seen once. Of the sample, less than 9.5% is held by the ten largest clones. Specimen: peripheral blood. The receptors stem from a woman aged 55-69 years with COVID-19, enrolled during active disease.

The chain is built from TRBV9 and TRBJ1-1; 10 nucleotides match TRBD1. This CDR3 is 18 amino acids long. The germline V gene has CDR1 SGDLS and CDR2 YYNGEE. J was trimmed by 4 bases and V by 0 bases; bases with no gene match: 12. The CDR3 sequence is CASSVEVLRRDRGTEAFF. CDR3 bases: TGTGCCAGCAGCGTAGAGGTCTTACGACGGGACAGGGGCACTGAAGCTTTCTTT.

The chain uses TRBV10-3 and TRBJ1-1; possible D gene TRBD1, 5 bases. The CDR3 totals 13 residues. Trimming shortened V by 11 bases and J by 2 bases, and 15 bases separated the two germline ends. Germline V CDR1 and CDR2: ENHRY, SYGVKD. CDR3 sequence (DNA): TGTGCCGTCGGAGGGGACGGTAACACTGAAGCTTTCTTT. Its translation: CAVGGDGNTEAFF.

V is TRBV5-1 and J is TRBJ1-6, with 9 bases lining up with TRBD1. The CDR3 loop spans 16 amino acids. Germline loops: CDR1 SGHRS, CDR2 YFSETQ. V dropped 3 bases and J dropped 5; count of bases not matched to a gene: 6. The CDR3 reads CASSSTGGAHNSPLHF. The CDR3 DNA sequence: TGCGCCAGCAGCTCTACAGGGGGCGCCCATAATTCACCCCTCCACTTT.

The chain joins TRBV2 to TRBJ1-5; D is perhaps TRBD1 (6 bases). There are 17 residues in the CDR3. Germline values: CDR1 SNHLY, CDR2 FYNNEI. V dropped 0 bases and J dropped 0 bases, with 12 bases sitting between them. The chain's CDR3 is CASSEAWRTDSNQPQHF. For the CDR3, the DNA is TGTGCCAGCAGTGAAGCCTGGAGGACAGATAGCAATCAGCCCCAGCATTTT.

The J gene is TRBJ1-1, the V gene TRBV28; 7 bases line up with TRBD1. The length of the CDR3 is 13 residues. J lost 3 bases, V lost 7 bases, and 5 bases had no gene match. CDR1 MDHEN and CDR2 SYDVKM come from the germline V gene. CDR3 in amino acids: CASTLDRDTEAFF. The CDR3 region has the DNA TGTGCCAGCACTCTAGACAGGGACACTGAAGCTTTCTTT.

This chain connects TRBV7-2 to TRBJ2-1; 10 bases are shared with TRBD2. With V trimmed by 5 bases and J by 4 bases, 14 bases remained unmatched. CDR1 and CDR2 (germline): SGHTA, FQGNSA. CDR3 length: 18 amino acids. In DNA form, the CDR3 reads TGTGCCAGCAGCCCCCGGAGGAGCGGGGGGGCCTCTTACAATGAGCAGTTCTTC. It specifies CASSPRRSGGASYNEQFF.

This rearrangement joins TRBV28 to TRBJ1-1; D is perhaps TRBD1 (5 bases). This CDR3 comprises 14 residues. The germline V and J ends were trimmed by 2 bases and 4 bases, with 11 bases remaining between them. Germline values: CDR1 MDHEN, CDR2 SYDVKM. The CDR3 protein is CASSLGASATEAFF. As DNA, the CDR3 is TGTGCCAGCAGTTTAGGGGCGAGTGCCACTGAAGCTTTCTTT.

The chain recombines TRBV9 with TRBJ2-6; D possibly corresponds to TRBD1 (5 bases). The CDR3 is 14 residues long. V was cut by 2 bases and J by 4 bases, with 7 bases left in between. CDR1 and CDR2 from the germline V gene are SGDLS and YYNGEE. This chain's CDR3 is CASSVRAGANVLTF. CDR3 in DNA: TGTGCCAGCAGCGTCAGGGCCGGGGCCAACGTCCTGACTTTC.

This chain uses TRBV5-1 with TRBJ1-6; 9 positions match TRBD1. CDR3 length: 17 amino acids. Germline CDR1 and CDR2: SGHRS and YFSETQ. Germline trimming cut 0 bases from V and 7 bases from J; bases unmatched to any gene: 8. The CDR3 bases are TGCGCCAGCAGCTTGGAGAGGGACGGGACAGGGAATTCACCCCTCCACTTT. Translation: CASSLERDGTGNSPLHF.

The CDR3 here is CATRRQRNTEAFF. Written as DNA, the CDR3 is TGTGCCACCCGCCGACAGCGGAACACTGAAGCTTTCTTT. This rearrangement joins TRBV6-4 to TRBJ1-1, with D possibly matching TRBD1 (5 bases). The CDR3 loop spans 13 amino acids. Germline CDR1 is MRHNA and CDR2 is SNTAGT. Deletions cut 10 bases from V and 1 base from J, with 13 bases between.

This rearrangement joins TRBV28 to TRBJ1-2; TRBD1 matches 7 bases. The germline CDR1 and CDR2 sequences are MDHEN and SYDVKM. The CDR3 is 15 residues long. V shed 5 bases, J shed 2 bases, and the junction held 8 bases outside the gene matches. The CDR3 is CASSPLLTGNYGYTF. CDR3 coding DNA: TGTGCCAGCAGTCCACTCTTGACAGGGAACTATGGCTACACCTTC.

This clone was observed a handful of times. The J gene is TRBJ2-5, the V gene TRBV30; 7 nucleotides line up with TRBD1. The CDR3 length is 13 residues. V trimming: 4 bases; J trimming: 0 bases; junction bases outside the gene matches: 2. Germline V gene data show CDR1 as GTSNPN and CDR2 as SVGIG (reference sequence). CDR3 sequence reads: CAWTTGNQETQYF. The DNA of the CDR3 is TGTGCCTGGACGACAGGGAACCAAGAGACCCAGTACTTC.

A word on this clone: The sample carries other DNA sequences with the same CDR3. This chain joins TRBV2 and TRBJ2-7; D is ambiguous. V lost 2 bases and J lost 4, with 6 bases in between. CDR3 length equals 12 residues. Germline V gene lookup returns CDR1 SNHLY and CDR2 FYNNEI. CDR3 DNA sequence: TGTGCCAGCAGTGAAACTGTTTACGAGCAGTACGTC. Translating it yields CASSETVYEQYV.

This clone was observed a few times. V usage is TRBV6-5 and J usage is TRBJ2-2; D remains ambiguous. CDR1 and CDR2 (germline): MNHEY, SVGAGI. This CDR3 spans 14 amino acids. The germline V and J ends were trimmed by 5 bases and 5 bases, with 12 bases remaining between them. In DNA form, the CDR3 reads TGTGCCAGCAGTCTGGCGGCGATGACCGGGGAGCTGTTTTTT. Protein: CASSLAAMTGELFF.

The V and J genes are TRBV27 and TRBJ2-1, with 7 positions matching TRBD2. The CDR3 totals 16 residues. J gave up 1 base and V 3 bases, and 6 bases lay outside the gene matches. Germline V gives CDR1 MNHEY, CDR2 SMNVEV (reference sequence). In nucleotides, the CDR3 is TGTGCCAGCAGTTTTTTGGCGGGAGTTTCCTACAATGAGCAGTTCTTC. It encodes CASSFLAGVSYNEQFF.

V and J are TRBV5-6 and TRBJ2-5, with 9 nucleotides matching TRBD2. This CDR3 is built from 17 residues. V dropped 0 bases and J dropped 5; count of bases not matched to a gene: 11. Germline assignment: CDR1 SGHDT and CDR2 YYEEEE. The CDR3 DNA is TGTGCCAGCAGCTTGGTGCTTGGTGAGCGGGAGGTCGAGACCCAGTACTTC. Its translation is CASSLVLGEREVETQYF.

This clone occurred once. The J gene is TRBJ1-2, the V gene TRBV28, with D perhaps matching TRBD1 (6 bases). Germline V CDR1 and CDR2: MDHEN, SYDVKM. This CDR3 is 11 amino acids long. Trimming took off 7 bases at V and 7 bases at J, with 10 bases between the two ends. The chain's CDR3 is CASTQGFGYTF. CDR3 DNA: TGTGCCAGCACCCAGGGGTTTGGCTACACCTTC.

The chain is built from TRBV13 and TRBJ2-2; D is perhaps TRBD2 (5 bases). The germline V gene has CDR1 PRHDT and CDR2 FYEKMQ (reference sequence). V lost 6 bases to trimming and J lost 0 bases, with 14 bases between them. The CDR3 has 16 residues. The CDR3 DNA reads TGTGCCAGCAGTGGGAGCGCGGGCACGAACACCGGGGAGCTGTTTTTT. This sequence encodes CASSGSAGTNTGELFF.

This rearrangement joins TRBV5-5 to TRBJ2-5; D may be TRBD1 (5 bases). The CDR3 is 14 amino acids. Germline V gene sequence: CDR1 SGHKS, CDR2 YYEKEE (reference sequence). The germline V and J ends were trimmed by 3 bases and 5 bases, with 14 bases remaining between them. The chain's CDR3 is CASSSLGQGETQYF. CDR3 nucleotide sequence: TGTGCCAGCAGCTCATTAGGGCAGGGCGAGACCCAGTACTTC.

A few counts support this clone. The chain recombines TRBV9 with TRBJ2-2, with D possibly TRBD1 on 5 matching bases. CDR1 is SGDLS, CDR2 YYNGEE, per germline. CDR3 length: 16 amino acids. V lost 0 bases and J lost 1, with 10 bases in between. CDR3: CASSVGAGMNTGELFF. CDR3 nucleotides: TGTGCCAGCAGCGTAGGGGCAGGGATGAACACCGGGGAGCTGTTTTTT.

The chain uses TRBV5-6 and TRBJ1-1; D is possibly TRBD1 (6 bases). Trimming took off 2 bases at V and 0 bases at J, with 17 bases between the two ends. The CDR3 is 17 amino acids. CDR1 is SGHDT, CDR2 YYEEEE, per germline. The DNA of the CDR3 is TGTGCCAGCAGCTTTGTGGACAGCCGGGCCTTGAACACTGAAGCTTTCTTT. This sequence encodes CASSFVDSRALNTEAFF. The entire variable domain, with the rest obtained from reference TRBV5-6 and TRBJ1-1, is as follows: DAGVTQSPTHLIKTRGQQVTLRCSPKSGHDTVSWYQQALGQGPQFIFQYYEEEERQRGNFPDRFSGHQFPNYSSELNVNALLLGDSALYLCASSFVDSRALNTEAFFGQGTRLTVV.

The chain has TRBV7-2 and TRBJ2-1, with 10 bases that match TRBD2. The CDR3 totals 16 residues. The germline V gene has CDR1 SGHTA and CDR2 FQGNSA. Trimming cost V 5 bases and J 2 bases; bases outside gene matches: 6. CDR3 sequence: CASSPRTSGPYNEQFF. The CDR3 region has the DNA TGTGCCAGCAGCCCTCGGACTAGCGGCCCCTACAATGAGCAGTTCTTC. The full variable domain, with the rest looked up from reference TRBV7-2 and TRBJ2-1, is GAGVSQSPSNKVTEKGKDVELRCDPISGHTALYWYRQSLGQGLEFLIYFQGNSAPDKSGLPSDRFSAERTGGSVSTLTIQRTQQEDSAVYLCASSPRTSGPYNEQFFGPGTRLTVL.

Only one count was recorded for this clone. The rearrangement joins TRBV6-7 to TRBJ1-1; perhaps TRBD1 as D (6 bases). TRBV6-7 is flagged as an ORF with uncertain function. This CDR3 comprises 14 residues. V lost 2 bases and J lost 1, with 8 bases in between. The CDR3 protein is CASSYPGQNTEAFF. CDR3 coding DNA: TGTGCCAGCAGTTACCCGGGACAGAACACTGAAGCTTTCTTT.

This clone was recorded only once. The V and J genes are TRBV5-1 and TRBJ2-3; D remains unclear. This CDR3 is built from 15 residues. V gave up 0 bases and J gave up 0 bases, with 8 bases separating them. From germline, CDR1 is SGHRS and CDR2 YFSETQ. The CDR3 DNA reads TGCGCCAGCAGCTTGGGACTGCCCAGCACAGATACGCAGTATTTT. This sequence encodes CASSLGLPSTDTQYF.

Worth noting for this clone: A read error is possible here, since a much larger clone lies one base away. The CDR3 sequence is CASSPDQPQHF. CDR3 nucleotides: TGTGCCAGCAGTCCCGATCAGCCCCAGCATTTT. The genes are TRBV28 and TRBJ1-5; D is unresolved. Trimming shortened V by 5 bases and J by 5 bases, and 4 bases separated the two germline ends. The CDR3 consists of 11 residues. The V gene's germline CDR1 is MDHEN and CDR2 SYDVKM.

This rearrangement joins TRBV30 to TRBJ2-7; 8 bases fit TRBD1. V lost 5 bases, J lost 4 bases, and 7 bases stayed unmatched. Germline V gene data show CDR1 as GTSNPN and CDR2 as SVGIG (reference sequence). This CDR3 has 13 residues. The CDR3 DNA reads TGTGCCTGGGGTGGAGACAGGGGTTACGAGCAGTACTTC. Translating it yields CAWGGDRGYEQYF.